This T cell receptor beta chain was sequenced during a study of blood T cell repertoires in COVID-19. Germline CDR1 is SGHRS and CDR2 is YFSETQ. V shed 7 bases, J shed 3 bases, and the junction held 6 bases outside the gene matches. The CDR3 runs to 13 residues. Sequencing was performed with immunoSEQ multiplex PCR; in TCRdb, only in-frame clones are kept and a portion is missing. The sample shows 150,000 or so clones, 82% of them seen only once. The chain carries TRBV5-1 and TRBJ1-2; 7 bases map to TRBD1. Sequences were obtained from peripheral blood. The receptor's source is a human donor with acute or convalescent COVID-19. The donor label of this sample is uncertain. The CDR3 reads CASRKGADYGYTF. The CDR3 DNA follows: TGCGCCAGCCGTAAGGGGGCTGACTATGGCTACACCTTC.